The TCR beta chain described here comes from a study of blood T cell repertoires in COVID-19. Study overall: T cells, B-cell-depleted T cells, or PBMCs supplied cDNA or gDNA.

Those who participated ranged in age from 18 to 89 years and resided in 20 to 25 US areas. Membership in each cohort depended on participant-reported clinical history. V shed 4 bases and J shed 3 bases, with 19 bases lying between them. CDR1 is MNHEY, CDR2 SMNVEV, per germline (reference sequence). CDR3 length: 16 residues. Per the study methods: Amplifying reference gene primers gave estimates of nucleated cell counts. TCRdb's copy holds only in-frame clones and misses some; the assay was immunoSEQ multiplex PCR. V, J and clone size are taken as reported in that table, and D and trimming were inferred from the DNA itself. The data show 380,000 or so clones, approximately 87% seen once.

The specimen sequenced was PBMCs or T cells enriched from blood (not recorded which). The V and J genes are TRBV27 and TRBJ2-7; D is possibly TRBD1 (6 bases). This receptor was identified in a woman in her twenties or thirties with acute COVID-19. The CDR3 reads CASSSKQGQGFYEQYF. The CDR3 coding sequence is TGTGCCAGCAGTTCCAAACAGGGTCAGGGGTTCTACGAGCAGTACTTC.